The clone carrying this T cell receptor beta chain showed up just a few times. Trimming removed 4 bases from V and 8 bases from J, with 11 bases in between. The CDR3 covers 12 residues. Per germline, CDR1 GTSNPN and CDR2 SVGIG (reference sequence). The sample originates from a study of control samples from healthy donors and cancer patients. Using immunoSEQ multiplex PCR, the repertoire was profiled, and TCRdb retains in-frame clones only, with some absent. The table has about 130,000 clones, approximately 92% seen once. The specimen sequenced was PBMCs. The receptor was derived from a man older than 75 with head and neck cancer. The J gene is TRBJ1-4, the V gene TRBV30; the D is unclear. The CDR3 region is CAWNEQREKLFF. The CDR3 DNA follows: TGTGCCTGGAATGAGCAGCGCGAAAAACTGTTTTTT.